This T cell receptor beta chain was identified during a study of beta chain features in type 1 diabetes. Study-level results: Fewer junction insertions and more nucleotide deletions appeared in type 1 diabetes patients. All four CD4+ subsets from Type 1 diabetes patients carried moderately but significantly shorter TCRB CDR3s. When cDNA is sequenced, cells with high TCR expression could be over-represented. TCRB rearrangement may or may not be influenced by HLA type; here this remained unresolved.

What was sequenced were expressed TCRB transcripts, since all of the isolated RNA had been reverse transcribed. TCRdb's copy holds only in-frame clones and misses some; the assay was immunoSEQ multiplex PCR. The data hold 600,000 or so clones, with around an eighth observed a single time. CDR1 is SGHRS and CDR2 is YFSETQ in the germline V gene. Losses at the gene ends were 3 bases for V and 6 bases for J; bases not matched to a gene: 3. The CDR3 spans 13 residues. CD45RO/CCR7/CD25/CD127/CD95/CD27 staining was used to isolate CD4+ naive, central memory, regulatory and stem cell-like memory cells by sorting. On this clone: Its antigen is not known.

The clonotype originates from a man between 18 and 35 years old with type 1 diabetes. The chain uses TRBV5-1 and TRBJ2-7, with TRBD1 matching over 10 bases. The sample was naive CD4+ T cells from blood. Here the CDR3 reads CASSSGTGVEQYF. The CDR3 nucleotides read TGCGCCAGCAGCTCCGGGACAGGGGTCGAGCAGTACTTC.